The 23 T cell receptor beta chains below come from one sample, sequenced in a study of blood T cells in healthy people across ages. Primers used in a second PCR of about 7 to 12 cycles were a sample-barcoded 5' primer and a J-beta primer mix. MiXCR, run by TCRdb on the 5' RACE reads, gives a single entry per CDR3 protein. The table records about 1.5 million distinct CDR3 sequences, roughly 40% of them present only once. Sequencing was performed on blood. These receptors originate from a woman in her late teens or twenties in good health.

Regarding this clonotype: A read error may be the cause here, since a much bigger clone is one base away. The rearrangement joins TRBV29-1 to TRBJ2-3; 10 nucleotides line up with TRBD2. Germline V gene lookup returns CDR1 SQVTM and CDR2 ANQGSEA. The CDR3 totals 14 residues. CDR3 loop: CSVTAGGPADTQNF. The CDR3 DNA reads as TGCAGCGTAACAGCGGGAGGGCCGGCAGATACGCAGAATTTT.

CDR3 residues: CATSSSGARGFSYEQYF. The CDR3, as DNA: TGTGCCACCAGCAGCTCGGGGGCGAGGGGATTTTCCTACGAGCAGTACTTC. This chain uses TRBV15 with TRBJ2-7; D is possibly TRBD1 or TRBD2 (6 bases each). This CDR3 is built from 17 residues. The germline CDR1 and CDR2 sequences are LNHNV and YYDKDF (reference sequence). Trimming stripped 3 bases from V and 1 base from J, with 19 bases between.

CDR3 nucleotide sequence: TGTGCCAGCAGTAACCGGGACGGTACCGAGCAGTACTTC. This sequence encodes CASSNRDGTEQYF. This rearrangement joins TRBV6-5 to TRBJ2-7; D may match TRBD1 or TRBD2 (5 bases each). Germline assignment: CDR1 MNHEY and CDR2 SVGAGI. The CDR3 runs 13 residues. V was pared by 5 bases and J by 6 bases, with 14 bases between.

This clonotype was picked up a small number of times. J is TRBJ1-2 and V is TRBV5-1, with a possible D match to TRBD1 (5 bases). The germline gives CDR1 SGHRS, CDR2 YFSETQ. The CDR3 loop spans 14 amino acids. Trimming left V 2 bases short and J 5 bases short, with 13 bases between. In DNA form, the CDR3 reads TGCGCCAGCAGCTTCGGCATGGGGACTTATGGCTACACCTTC. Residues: CASSFGMGTYGYTF. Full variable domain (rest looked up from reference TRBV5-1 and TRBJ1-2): KAGVTQTPRYLIKTRGQQVTLSCSPISGHRSVSWYQQTPGQGLQFLFEYFSETQRNKGNFPGRFSGRQFSNSRSEMNVSTLELGDSALYLCASSFGMGTYGYTFGSGTRLTVV.

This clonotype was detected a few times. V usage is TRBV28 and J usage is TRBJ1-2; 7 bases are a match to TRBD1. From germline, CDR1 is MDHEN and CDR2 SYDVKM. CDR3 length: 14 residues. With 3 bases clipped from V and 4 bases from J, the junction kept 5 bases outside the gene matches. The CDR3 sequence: CASSFHDRAYGYTF. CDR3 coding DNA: TGTGCCAGCAGTTTCCACGACAGGGCCTATGGCTACACCTTC.

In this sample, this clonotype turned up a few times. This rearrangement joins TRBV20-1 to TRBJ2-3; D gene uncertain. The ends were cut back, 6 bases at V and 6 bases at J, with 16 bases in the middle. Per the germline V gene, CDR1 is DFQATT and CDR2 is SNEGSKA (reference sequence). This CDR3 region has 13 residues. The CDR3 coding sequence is TGCAGTGCCCGCGGCTTGGGTCTGGATACGCAGTATTTT. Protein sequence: CSARGLGLDTQYF.

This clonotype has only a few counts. The CDR3 nucleotides read TGTGCCACCAGGGGAGCTAGCGGGGGGGCCGAGGCCCCAGATACGCAGTATTTT. Translating gives CATRGASGGAEAPDTQYF. V and J are TRBV24-1 and TRBJ2-3; TRBD2 matches 12 bases. V shed 7 bases, J shed 4 bases, and the junction held 14 bases outside the gene matches. This CDR3 has 18 residues. Per the germline V gene, CDR1 is KGHDR and CDR2 is SFDVKD.

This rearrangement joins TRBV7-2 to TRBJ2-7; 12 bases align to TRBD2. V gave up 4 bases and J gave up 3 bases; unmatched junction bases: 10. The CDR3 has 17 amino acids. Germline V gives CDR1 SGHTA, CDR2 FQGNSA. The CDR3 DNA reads TGTGCCAGCAGCTCAACTCCCCTAGCGGGGGGGGACTACGAGCAGTACTTC. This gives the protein CASSSTPLAGGDYEQYF.

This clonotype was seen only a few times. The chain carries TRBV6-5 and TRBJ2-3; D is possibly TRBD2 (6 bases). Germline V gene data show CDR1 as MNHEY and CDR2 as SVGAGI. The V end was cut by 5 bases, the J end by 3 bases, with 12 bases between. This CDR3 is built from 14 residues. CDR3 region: CASSTRDSTDTQYF. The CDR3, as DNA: TGTGCCAGCAGTACCCGGGACTCTACAGATACGCAGTATTTT.

This CDR3 is CASSPPGLTWGTGELFF. CDR3 nucleotides: TGTGCCAGCAGCCCCCCGGGACTCACTTGGGGCACCGGGGAGCTGTTTTTT. The chain recombines TRBV7-9 with TRBJ2-2, with D maybe TRBD2 (6 bases). Germline V gene lookup returns CDR1 SEHNR and CDR2 FQNEAQ (reference sequence). The V gene lost 5 bases and the J gene lost 4 bases, with 20 bases spanning the gap. The CDR3 is made up of 17 amino acids.

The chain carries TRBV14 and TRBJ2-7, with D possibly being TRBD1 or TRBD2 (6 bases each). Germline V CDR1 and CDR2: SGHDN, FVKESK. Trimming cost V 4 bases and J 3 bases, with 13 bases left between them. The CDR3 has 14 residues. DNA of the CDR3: TGTGCCAGCAGCCTCCTGGGGGGCCTCTACGAGCAGTACTTC. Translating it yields CASSLLGGLYEQYF. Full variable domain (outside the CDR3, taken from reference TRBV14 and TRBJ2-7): EAGVTQFPSHSVIEKGQTVTLRCDPISGHDNLYWYRRVMGKEIKFLLHFVKESKQDESGMPNNRFLAERTGGTYSTLKVQPAELEDSGVYFCASSLLGGLYEQYFGPGTRLTVT.

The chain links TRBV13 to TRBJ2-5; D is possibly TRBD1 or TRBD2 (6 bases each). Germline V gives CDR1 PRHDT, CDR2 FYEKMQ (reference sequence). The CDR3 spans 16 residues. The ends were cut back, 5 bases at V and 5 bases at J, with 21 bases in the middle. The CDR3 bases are TGTGCCAGCAGCCGGAACAGAGGGGGGCCCGGGGAGACCCAGTACTTC. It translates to CASSRNRGGPGETQYF.

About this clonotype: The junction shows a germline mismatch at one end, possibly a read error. This CDR3 is CASSSYSTSHTADEQFF. The CDR3, as DNA: TGCGCCAGCAGCTCGTACTCAACCTCCCACACCGCTGACGAGCAGTTCTTC. The chain uses TRBV7-2 and TRBJ2-1; D call uncertain. The CDR3 is 17 amino acids. Germline V gives CDR1 SGHTA, CDR2 FQGNSA.

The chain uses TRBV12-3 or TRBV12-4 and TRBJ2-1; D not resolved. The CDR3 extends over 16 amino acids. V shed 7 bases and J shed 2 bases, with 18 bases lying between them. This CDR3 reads CASNSWTGLTYNEQFF. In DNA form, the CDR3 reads TGTGCCAGCAACTCCTGGACGGGCCTCACCTACAATGAGCAGTTCTTC.

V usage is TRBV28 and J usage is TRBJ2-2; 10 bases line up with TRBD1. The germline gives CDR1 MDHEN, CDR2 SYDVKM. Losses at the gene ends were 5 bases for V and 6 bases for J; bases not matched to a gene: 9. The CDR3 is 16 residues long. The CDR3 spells CASSLGDRGHAGELFF. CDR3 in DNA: TGTGCCAGCAGTCTAGGCGACAGGGGGCATGCCGGGGAGCTGTTTTTT.

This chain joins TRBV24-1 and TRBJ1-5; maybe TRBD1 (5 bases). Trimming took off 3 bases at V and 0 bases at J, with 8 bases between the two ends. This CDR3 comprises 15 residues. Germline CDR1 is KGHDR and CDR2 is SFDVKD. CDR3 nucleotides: TGTGCCACCAGTGATCGGACAATTAGCAATCAGCCCCAGCATTTT. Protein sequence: CATSDRTISNQPQHF.

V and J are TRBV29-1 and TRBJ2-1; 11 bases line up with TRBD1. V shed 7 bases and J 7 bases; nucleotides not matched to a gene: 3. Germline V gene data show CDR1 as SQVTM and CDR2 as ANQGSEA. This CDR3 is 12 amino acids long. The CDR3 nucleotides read TGCAGCGCAGGACAGGGGGCAAATGAGCAGTTCTTC. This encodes CSAGQGANEQFF.

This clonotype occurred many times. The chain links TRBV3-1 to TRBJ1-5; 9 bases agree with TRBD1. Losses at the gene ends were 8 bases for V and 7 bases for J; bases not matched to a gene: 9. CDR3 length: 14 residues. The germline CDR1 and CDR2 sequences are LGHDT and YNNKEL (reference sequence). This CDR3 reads CASGGRDRDQPQHF. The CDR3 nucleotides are TGTGCCAGCGGGGGAAGGGACAGGGACCAGCCCCAGCATTTT.

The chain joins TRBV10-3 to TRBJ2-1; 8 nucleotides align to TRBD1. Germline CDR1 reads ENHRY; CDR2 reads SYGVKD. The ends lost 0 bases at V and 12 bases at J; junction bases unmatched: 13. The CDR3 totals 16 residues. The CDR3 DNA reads TGTGCCATCAGTGAGTCTCCAGGGGGCCCTAATGAACGGCAGTTCTTC. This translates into CAISESPGGPNERQFF.

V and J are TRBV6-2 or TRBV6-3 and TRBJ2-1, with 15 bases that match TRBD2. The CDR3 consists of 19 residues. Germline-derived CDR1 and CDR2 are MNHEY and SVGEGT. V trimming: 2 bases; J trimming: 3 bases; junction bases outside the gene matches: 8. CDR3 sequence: CASSYEGLAGGLIYNEQFF. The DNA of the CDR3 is TGTGCCAGCAGTTACGAGGGACTAGCGGGAGGCCTTATCTACAATGAGCAGTTCTTC.

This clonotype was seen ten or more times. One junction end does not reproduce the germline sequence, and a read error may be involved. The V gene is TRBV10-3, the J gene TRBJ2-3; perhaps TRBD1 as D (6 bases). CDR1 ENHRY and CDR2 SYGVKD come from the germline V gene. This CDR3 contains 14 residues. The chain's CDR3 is CAITEKTGGDTQYF. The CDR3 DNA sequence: TGTGCCATCACTGAGAAGACAGGTGGGGATACGCAGTATTTT.

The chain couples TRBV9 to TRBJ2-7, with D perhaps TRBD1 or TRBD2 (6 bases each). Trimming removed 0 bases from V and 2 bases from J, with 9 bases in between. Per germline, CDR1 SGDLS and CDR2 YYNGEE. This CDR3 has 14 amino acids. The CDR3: CASSVGGATYEQYF. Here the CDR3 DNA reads TGTGCCAGCAGCGTAGGGGGGGCTACCTACGAGCAGTACTTC.

CDR3 sequence reads: CASSEVGADEQYF. The CDR3 DNA follows: TGTGCCAGCAGTGAAGTAGGGGCCGATGAGCAGTACTTC. This chain joins TRBV2 and TRBJ2-5, with D possibly being TRBD1 (5 bases). CDR1 SNHLY and CDR2 FYNNEI come from the germline V gene. The CDR3 length is 13 residues. The V end lost 1 base, the J end lost 11 bases, and 14 bases lay between the germline ends.